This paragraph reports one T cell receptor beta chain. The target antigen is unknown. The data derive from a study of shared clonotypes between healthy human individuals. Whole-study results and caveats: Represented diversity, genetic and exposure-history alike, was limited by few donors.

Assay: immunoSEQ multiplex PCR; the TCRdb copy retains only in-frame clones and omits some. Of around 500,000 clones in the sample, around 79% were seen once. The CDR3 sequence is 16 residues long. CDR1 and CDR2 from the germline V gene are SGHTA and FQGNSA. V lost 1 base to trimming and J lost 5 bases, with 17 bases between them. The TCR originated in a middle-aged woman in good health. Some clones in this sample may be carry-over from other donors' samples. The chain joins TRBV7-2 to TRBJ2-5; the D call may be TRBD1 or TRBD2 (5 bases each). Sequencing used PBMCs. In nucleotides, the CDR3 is TGTGCCAGCAGCTTAGGTGGGGCCTCGCGGGCCGAGACCCAGTACTTC. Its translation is CASSLGGASRAETQYF.